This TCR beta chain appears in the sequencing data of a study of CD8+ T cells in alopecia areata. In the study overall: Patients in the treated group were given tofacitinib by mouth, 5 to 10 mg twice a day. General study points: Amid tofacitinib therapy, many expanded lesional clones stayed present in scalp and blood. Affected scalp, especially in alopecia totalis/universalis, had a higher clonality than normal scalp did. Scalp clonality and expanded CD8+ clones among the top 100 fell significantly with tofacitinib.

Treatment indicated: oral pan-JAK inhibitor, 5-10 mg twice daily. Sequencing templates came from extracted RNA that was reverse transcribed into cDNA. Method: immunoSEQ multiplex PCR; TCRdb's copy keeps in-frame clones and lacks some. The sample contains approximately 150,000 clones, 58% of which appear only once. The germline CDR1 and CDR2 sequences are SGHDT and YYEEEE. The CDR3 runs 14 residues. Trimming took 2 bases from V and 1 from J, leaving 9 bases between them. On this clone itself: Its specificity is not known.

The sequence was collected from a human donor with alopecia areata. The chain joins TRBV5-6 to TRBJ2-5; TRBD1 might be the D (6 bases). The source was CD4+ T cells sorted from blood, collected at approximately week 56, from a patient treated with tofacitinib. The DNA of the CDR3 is TGTGCCAGCAGCTTCACAGGGACCCAAGAGACCCAGTACTTC. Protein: CASSFTGTQETQYF.